This T cell receptor beta chain is from a study of shared clonotypes between healthy human individuals. Broader study findings: A handful of donors shared about 5% of their naive CD4 clonotypes.

As to this clone: Antigen unknown.

Sequenced by immunoSEQ multiplex PCR; TCRdb stores in-frame clones only, minus some. The repertoire holds roughly 1,800,000 clones, with just under 95% as singletons. Germline CDR1 reads MNHNS; CDR2 reads SASEGT. The CDR3 has 18 residues. Trimming took 4 bases from V and 1 from J; bases not matched to a gene: 11. Terminally differentiated effector memory CD45RA+ cells were excluded from the naive CD8 cells, which were CD45RO-negative and positively selected for CCR7. Healthy HIV-negative adults with no recent acute infections or vaccinations were recruited as donors. The sequenced material came from naive CD8+ T cells sorted from blood. This clonotype originated in a man in his late teens or twenties in good health. This chain joins TRBV6-1 and TRBJ2-3; 10 bases map to TRBD1. The CDR3, as DNA: TGTGCCAGCAGTGGGCCGGGACAGGGGCCTCCACGCACAGATACGCAGTATTTT. Amino acid sequence: CASSGPGQGPPRTDTQYF.